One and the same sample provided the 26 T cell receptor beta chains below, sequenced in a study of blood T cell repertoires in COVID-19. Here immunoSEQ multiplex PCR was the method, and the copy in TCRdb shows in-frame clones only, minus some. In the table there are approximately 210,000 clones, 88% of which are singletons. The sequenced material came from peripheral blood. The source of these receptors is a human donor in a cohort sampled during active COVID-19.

CDR3 DNA: TGTGCCAGCAGTTTTAGGCCGGGACTAGACTACGAGCAGTACTTC. Translated: CASSFRPGLDYEQYF. The chain couples TRBV7-2 to TRBJ2-7, with 8 bases aligning to TRBD2. The CDR3 consists of 15 residues. Germline V CDR1 and CDR2: SGHTA, FQGNSA. Germline trimming cut 6 bases from V and 3 bases from J; bases unmatched to any gene: 10.

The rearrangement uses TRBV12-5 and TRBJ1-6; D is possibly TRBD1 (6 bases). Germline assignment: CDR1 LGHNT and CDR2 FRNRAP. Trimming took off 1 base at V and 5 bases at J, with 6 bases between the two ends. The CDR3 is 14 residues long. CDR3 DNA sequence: TGTGCTAGTGGTTTGGGGGGGCATAATTCACCCCTCCACTTT. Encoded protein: CASGLGGHNSPLHF.

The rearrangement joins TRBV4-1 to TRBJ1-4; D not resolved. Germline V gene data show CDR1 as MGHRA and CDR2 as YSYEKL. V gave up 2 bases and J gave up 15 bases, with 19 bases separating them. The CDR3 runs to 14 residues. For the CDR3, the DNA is TGCGCCAGCAGCCAACTCCCCGGGGAGCAGAGGGTGTTTTTT. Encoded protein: CASSQLPGEQRVFF.

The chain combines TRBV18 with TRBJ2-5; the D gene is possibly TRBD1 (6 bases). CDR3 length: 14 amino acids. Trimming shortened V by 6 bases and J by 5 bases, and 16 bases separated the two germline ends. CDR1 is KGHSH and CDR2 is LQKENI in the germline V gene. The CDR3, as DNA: TGTGCCAGCTCGACAGGATCCCTTGGGGAGACCCAGTACTTC. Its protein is CASSTGSLGETQYF. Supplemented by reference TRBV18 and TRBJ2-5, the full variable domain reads NAGVMQNPRHLVRRRGQEARLRCSPMKGHSHVYWYRQLPEEGLKFMVYLQKENIIDESGMPKERFSAEFPKEGPSILRIQQVVRGDSAAYFCASSTGSLGETQYFGPGTRLLVL.

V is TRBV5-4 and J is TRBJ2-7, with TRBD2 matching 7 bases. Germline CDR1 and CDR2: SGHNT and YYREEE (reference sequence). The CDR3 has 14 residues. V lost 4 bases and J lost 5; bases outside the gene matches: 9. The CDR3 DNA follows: TGTGCCAGCAGCCTGAAGTCAGGGAGGGACGAGCAGTACTTC. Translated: CASSLKSGRDEQYF. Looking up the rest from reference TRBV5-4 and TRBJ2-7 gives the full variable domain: ETGVTQSPTHLIKTRGQQVTLRCSSQSGHNTVSWYQQALGQGPQFIFQYYREEENGRGNFPPRFSGLQFPNYSSELNVNALELDDSALYLCASSLKSGRDEQYFGPGTRLTVT.

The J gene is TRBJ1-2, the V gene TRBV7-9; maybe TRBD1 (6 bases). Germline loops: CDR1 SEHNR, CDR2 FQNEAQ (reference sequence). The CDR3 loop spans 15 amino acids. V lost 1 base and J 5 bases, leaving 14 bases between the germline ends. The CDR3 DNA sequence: TGTGCCAGCAGCTTAGGTGCGGGGGGCTGGTATGGCTACACCTTC. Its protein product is CASSLGAGGWYGYTF.

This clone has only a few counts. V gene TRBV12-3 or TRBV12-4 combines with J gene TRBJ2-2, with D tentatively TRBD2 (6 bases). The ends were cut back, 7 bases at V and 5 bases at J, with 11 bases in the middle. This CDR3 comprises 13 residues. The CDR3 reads CASTVEGTGELFF. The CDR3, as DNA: TGTGCCAGCACAGTGGAGGGGACCGGGGAGCTGTTTTTT.

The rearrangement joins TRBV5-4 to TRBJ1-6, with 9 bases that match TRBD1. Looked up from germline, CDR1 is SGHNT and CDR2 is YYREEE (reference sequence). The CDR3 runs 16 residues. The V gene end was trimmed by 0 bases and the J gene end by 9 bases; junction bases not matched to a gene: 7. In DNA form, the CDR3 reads TGTGCCAGCAGCTTGGCGGGACAGGGAGGGGGTTCACCCCTCCACTTT. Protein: CASSLAGQGGGSPLHF.

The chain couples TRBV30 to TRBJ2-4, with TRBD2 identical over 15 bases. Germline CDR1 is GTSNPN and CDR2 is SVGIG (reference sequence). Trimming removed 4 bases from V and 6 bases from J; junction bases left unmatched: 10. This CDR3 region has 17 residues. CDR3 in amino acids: CAWTPGLAGGLGNIQYF. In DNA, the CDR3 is TGTGCCTGGACCCCGGGACTAGCGGGAGGATTAGGAAACATTCAGTACTTC.

The CDR3 nucleotides are TGTGCCAGCAGCTCTGAACCCCGACTAGCGGGAGTGAAGGAGCAGTACTTC. Its translation is CASSSEPRLAGVKEQYF. This chain connects TRBV7-6 to TRBJ2-7, with 12 positions matching TRBD2. With 4 bases clipped from V and 7 bases from J, the junction kept 14 bases outside the gene matches. Germline V gives CDR1 SGHVS, CDR2 FNYEAQ. CDR3 size: 17 residues.

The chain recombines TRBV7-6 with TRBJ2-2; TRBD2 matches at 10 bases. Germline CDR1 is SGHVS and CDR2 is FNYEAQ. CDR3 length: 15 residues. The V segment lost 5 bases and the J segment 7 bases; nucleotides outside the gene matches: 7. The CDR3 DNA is TGTGCCAGCAGCCCCGAAGGACTAGCGGTCGGGGAGCTGTTTTTT. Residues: CASSPEGLAVGELFF.

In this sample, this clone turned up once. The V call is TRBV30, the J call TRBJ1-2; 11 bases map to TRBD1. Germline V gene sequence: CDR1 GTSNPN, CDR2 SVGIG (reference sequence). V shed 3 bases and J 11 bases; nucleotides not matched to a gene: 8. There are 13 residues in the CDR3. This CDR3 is CAWSPGQGGGYTF. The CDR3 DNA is TGTGCCTGGAGCCCGGGACAGGGGGGGGGTTACACCTTC.

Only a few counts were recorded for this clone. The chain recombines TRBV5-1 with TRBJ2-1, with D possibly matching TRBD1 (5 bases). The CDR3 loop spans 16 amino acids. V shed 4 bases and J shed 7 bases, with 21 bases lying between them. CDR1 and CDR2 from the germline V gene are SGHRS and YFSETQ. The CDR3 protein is CASSPIRAEITNEQFF. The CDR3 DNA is TGCGCCAGCAGCCCCATCAGGGCCGAAATTACAAATGAGCAGTTCTTC.

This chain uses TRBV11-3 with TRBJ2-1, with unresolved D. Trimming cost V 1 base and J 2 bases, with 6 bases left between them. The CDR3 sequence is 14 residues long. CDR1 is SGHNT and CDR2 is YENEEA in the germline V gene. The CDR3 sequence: CASSLGPAYNEQFF. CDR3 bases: TGTGCCAGCAGCTTAGGGCCAGCCTACAATGAGCAGTTCTTC.

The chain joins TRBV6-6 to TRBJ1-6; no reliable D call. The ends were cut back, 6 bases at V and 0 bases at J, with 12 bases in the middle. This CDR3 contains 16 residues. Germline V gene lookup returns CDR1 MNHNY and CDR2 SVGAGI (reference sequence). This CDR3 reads CASSVQISSYNSPLHF. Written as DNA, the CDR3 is TGTGCCAGCAGCGTACAGATTTCCTCCTATAATTCACCCCTCCACTTT.

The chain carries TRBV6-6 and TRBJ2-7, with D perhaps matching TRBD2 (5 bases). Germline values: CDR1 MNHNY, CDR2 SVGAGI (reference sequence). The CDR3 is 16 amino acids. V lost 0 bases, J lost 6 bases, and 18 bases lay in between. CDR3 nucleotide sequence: TGTGCCAGCAGTTACTCGATAAACGGCCCGAGGGCCGAGCAGTACTTC. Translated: CASSYSINGPRAEQYF.

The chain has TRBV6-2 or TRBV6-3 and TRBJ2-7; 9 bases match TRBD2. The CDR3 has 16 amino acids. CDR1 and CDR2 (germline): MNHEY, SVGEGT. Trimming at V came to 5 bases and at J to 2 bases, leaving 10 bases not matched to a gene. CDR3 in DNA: TGTGCCAGCAGTAGCCAGCGGGGGGACCCTACCTACGAGCAGTACTTC. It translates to CASSSQRGDPTYEQYF.

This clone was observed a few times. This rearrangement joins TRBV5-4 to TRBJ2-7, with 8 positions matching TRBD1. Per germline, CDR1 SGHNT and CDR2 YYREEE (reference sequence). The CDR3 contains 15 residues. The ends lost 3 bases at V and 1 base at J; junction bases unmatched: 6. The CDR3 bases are TGTGCCAGCAGCTCCTACCGGGACAGGTCCTACGAGCAGTACTTC. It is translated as CASSSYRDRSYEQYF.

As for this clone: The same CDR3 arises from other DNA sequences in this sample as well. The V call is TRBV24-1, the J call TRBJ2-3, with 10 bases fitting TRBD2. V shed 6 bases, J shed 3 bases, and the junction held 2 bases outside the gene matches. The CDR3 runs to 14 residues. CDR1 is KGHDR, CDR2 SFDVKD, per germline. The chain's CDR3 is CATSSGRGTDTQYF. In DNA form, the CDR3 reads TGTGCCACCAGTAGCGGGAGGGGAACAGATACGCAGTATTTT.

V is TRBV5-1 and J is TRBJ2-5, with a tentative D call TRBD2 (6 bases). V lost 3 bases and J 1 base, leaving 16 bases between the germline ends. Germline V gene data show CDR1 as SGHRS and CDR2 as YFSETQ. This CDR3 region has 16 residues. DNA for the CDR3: TGCGCCAGCAGCTCCCAGGGCAGGAGGGGCCAAGAGACCCAGTACTTC. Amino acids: CASSSQGRRGQETQYF.

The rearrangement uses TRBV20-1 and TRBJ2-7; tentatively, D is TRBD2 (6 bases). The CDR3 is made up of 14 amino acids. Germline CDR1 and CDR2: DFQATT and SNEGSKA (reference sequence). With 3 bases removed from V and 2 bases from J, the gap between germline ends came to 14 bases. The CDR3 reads CSASWGDGAYEQYF. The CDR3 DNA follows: TGCAGTGCTAGTTGGGGGGACGGAGCCTACGAGCAGTACTTC.

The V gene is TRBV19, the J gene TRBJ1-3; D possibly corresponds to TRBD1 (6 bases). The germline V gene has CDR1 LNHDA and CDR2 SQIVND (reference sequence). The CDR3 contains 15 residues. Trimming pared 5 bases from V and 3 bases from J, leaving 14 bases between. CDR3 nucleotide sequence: TGTGCCAGTAGTCTTTCAGGGGCGCTTGGAAACACCATATATTTT. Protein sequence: CASSLSGALGNTIYF.

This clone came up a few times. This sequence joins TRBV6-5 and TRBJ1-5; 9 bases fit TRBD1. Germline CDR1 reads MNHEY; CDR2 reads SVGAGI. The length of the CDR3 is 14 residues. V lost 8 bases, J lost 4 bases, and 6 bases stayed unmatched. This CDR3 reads CASVLTGGNQPQHF. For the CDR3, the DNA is TGTGCCAGCGTTTTGACAGGGGGAAATCAGCCCCAGCATTTT.

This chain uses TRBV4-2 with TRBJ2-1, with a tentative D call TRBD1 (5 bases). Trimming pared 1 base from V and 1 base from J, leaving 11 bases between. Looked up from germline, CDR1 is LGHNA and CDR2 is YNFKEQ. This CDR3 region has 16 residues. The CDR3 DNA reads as TGTGCCAGCAGCCAAGGGCAGGGTGCATCCTACAATGAGCAGTTCTTC. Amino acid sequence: CASSQGQGASYNEQFF.

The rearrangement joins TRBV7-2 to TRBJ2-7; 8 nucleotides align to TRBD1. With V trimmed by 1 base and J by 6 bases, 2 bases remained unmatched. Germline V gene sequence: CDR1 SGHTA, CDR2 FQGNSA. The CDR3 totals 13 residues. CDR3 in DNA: TGTGCCAGCAGCTTAGGACAGGGGTTCGAGCAGTACTTC. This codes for CASSLGQGFEQYF.

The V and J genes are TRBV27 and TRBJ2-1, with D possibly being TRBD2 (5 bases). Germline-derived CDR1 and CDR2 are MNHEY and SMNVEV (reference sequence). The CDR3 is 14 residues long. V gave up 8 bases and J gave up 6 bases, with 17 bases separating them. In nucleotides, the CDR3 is TGTGCCAGCGGTCGAAACCTTCGGGGCAATGAGCAGTTCTTC. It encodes CASGRNLRGNEQFF.